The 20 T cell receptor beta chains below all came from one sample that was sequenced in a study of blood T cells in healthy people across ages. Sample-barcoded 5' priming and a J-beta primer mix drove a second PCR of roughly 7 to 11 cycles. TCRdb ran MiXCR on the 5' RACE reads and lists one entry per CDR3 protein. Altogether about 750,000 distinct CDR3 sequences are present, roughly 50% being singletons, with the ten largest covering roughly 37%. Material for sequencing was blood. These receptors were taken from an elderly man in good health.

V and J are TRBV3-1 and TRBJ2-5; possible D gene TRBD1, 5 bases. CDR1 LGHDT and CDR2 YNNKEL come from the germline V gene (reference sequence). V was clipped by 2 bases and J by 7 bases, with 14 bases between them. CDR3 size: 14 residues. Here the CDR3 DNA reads TGTGCCAGCAGCCAAACTCGGACAATAGGGACCCAGTACTTC. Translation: CASSQTRTIGTQYF.

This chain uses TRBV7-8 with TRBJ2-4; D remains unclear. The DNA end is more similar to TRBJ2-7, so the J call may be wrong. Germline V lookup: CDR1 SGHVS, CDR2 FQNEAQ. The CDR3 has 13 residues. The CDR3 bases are TGTGCCAGCAGCTTAGAGTCCAAATACGAGCAGTACTTC. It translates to CASSLESKYEQYF.

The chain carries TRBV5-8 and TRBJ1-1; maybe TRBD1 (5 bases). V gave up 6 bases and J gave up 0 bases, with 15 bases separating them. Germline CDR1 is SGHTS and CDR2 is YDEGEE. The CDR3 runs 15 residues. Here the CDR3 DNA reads TGTGCCAGCACCCCGGGGAAGGGGCTGAACACTGAAGCTTTCTTT. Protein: CASTPGKGLNTEAFF.

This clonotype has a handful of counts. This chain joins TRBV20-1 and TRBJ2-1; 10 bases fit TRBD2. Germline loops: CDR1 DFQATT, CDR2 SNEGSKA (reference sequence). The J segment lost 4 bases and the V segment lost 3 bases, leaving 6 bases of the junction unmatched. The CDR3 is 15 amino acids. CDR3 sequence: CSASRRTSGYNEQFF. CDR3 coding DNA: TGCAGTGCTAGTCGACGGACTAGCGGTTACAATGAGCAGTTCTTC.

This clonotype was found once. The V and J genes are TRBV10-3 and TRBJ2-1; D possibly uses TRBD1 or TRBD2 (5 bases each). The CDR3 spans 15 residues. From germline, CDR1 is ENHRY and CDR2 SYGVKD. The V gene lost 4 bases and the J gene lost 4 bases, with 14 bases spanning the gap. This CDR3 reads CAISASGPQYNEQFF. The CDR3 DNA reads TGTGCCATCAGTGCCTCGGGACCGCAATACAATGAGCAGTTCTTC.

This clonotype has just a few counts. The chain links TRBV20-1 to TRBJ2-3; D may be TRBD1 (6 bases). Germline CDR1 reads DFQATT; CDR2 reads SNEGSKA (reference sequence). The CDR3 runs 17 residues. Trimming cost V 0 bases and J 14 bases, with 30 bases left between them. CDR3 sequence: CSARDWGGRGPSRDAYF. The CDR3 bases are TGCAGTGCTAGAGATTGGGGTGGCAGGGGACCTTCCAGAGACGCGTATTTT.

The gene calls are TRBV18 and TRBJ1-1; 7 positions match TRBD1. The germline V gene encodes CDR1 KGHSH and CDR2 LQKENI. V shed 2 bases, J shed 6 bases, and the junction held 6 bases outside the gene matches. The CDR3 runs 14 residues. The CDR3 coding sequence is TGTGCCAGCTCACCAGGCACAGGGGTCGCTGAAGCTTTCTTT. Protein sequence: CASSPGTGVAEAFF.

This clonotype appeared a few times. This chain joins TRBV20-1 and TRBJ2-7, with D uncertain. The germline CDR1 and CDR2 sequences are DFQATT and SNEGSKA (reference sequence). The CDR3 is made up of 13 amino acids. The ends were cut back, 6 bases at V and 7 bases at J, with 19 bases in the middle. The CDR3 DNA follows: TGCAGTGCGAAGGCGGACCGTCGGAATGAGCAGTACTTC. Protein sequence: CSAKADRRNEQYF.

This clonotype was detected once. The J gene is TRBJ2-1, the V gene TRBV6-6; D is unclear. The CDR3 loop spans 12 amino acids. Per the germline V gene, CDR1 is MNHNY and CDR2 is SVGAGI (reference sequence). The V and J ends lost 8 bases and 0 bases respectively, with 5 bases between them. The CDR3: CASGHSYNEQFF. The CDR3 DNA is TGTGCCAGCGGTCACTCCTACAATGAGCAGTTCTTC.

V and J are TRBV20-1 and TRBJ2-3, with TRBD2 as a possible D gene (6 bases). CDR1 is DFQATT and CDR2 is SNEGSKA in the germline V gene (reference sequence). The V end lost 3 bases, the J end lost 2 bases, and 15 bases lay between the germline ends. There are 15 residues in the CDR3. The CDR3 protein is CSARRAGGHTDTQYF. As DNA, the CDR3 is TGCAGTGCTAGGAGAGCGGGCGGACACACAGATACGCAGTATTTT.

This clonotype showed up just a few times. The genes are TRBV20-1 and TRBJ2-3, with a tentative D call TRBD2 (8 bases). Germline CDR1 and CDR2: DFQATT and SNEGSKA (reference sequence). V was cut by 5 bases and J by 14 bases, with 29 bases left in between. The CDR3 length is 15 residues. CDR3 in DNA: TGCAGTGCTGAGAAGGGGGCGGGAGGCCTCAGATACGCGTATTTT. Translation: CSAEKGAGGLRYAYF.

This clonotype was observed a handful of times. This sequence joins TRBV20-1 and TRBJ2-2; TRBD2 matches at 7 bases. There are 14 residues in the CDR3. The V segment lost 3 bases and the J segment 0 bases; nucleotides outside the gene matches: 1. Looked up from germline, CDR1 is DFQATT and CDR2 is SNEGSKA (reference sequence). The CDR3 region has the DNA TGCAGTGCTAGTGGGGGGGCGAACACCGGGGAGCTGTTTTTT. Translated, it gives CSASGGANTGELFF.

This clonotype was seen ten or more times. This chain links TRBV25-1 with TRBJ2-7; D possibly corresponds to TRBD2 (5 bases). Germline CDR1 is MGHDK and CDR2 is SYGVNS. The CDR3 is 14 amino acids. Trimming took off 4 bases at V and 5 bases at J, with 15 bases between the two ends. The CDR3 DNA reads TGTGCCAGCAGTGGGGGAACTAGTCGCCACGAGCAGTACTTC. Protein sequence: CASSGGTSRHEQYF.

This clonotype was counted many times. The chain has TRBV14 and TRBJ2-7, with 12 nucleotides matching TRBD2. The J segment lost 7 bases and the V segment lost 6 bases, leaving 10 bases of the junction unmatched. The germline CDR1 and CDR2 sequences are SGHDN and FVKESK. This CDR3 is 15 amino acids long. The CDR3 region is CASSLTSGSSNEQYF. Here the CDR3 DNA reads TGTGCCAGCAGTCTGACTAGCGGGAGTAGCAATGAGCAGTACTTC.

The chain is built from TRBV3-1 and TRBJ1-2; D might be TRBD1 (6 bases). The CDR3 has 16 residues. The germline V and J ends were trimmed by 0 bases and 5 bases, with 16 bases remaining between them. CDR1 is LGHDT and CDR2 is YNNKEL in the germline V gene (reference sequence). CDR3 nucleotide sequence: TGTGCCAGCAGCCAAGATTGGGCGCAGGGGCTATATGGCTACACCTTC. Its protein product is CASSQDWAQGLYGYTF. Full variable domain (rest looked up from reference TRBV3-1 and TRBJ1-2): DTAVSQTPKYLVTQMGNDKSIKCEQNLGHDTMYWYKQDSKKFLKIMFSYNNKELIINETVPNRFSPKSPDKAHLNLHINSLELGDSAVYFCASSQDWAQGLYGYTFGSGTRLTVV.

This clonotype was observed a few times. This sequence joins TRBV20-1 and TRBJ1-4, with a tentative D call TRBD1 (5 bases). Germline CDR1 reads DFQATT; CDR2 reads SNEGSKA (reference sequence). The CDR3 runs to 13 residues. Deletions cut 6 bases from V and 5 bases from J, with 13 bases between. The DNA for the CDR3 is TGCAGTGCGCCGGGACGGACGAATGAAAAACTGTTTTTT. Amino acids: CSAPGRTNEKLFF.

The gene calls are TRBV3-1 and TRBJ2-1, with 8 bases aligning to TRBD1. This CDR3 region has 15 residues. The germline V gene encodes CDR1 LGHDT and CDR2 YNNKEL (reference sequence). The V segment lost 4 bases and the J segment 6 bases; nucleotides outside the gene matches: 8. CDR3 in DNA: TGTGCCAGCAGCCTAAGGGCAGGGGGCATCAATGAGCAGTTCTTC. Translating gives CASSLRAGGINEQFF.

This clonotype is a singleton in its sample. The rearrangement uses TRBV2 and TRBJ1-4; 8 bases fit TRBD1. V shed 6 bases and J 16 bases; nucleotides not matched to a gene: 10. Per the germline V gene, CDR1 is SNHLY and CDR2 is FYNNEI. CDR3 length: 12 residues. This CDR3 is CASSAGTGGPFF. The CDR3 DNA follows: TGTGCCAGCAGCGCCGGGACAGGAGGTCCGTTTTTT.

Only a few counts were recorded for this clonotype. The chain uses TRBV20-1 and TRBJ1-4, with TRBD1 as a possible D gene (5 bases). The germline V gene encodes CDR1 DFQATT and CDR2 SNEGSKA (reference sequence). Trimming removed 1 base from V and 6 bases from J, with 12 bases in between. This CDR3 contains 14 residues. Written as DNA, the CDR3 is TGCAGTGCTAGAGTTGGGGGGTCGGATGAAAAACTGTTTTTT. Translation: CSARVGGSDEKLFF.

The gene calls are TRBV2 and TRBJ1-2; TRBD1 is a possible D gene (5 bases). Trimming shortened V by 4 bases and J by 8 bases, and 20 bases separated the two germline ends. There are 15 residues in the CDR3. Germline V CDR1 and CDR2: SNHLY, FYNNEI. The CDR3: CASSVRAGQALGYTF. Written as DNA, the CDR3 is TGTGCCAGCAGTGTCCGGGCGGGGCAAGCGCTCGGCTACACCTTC.